These 18 T cell receptor beta chains came from one sample sequenced in a study of post-analysis software for immune sequencing data. Findings and limits, study-wide: TRBV5-6, TRBV5-1 and TRBV20-1 belonged to a set of roughly 5 TRBV segments that were more frequent in patients than controls.

No antigen has been identified for these receptors. The TCR beta cDNA libraries carried unique molecular identifiers. Using its own MiXCR run on the PCR reads, TCRdb lists one record per CDR3 protein. Of fewer than 850,000 distinct CDR3 sequences in the sample, 25% to 30% were seen once. The sequencing input was blood. The receptors originated from a girl aged 5-17 years with multiple sclerosis.

This clonotype has ten or more counts. The rearrangement links TRBV29-1 to TRBJ1-2, with a tentative D call TRBD1 (6 bases). V lost 2 bases and J 1 base, leaving 14 bases between the germline ends. CDR1 is SQVTM and CDR2 is ANQGSEA in the germline V gene. The CDR3 covers 15 residues. The CDR3 nucleotides are TGCAGCGTTGAATCTGGGGGCGGATTTAACTATGGCTACACCTTC. It translates to CSVESGGGFNYGYTF.

The chain carries TRBV3-1 and TRBJ1-3; unclear D gene. Trimming pared 1 base from V and 2 bases from J, leaving 3 bases between. CDR1 and CDR2 from the germline V gene are LGHDT and YNNKEL (reference sequence). This CDR3 is 13 amino acids long. The CDR3 sequence: CASSQVAGNTIYF. The CDR3 DNA reads as TGTGCCAGCAGCCAAGTAGCTGGAAACACCATATATTTT.

This clonotype was seen only a few times. The rearrangement joins TRBV27 to TRBJ2-1; 9 bases align to TRBD2. J lost 6 bases, V lost 2 bases, and 8 bases had no gene match. The CDR3 extends over 16 amino acids. Per germline, CDR1 MNHEY and CDR2 SMNVEV (reference sequence). CDR3 sequence reads: CASSLLTSGQGNEQFF. The CDR3 bases are TGTGCCAGCAGTTTACTCACTAGCGGGCAGGGCAATGAGCAGTTCTTC.

The chain employs TRBV7-9 and TRBJ1-1; D not resolved. The CDR3 is 14 amino acids. V was cut by 2 bases and J by 1 base, with 8 bases left in between. CDR1 SEHNR and CDR2 FQNEAQ come from the germline V gene (reference sequence). CDR3 sequence (DNA): TGTGCCAGCAGCTTAACGTTCGCGAACACTGAAGCTTTCTTT. Protein sequence: CASSLTFANTEAFF.

About this clonotype itself: This could be a read error, since a much larger clone is one nucleotide away. The J gene is TRBJ2-1, the V gene TRBV11-2; 10 bases agree with TRBD2. The CDR3 runs to 17 residues. CDR1 and CDR2 (germline): SGHAT, FQNNGV. DNA for the CDR3: TGTGCCAGCAGCCCAAAGGTCCTAGCGGGGGTCTACAATAAGCAGTTCTTC. Protein sequence: CASSPKVLAGVYNKQFF.

This clonotype was detected a few times. The chain employs TRBV6-1 and TRBJ2-7; perhaps TRBD2 as D (5 bases). With 4 bases removed from V and 3 bases from J, the gap between germline ends came to 16 bases. The CDR3 covers 15 residues. CDR1 is MNHNS and CDR2 is SASEGT in the germline V gene. The chain's CDR3 is CASSAPEGAGYEQYF. The CDR3 DNA reads TGTGCCAGCAGTGCTCCCGAGGGCGCGGGCTACGAGCAGTACTTC.

The V call is TRBV25-1, the J call TRBJ1-2; D uncertain. The V end was cut by 3 bases, the J end by 4 bases, with 12 bases between. The germline CDR1 and CDR2 sequences are MGHDK and SYGVNS. The CDR3 totals 14 residues. This CDR3 is CASSDFRSPYGYTF. CDR3 nucleotides: TGTGCCAGCAGTGACTTTCGCAGTCCCTATGGCTACACCTTC.

This chain joins TRBV29-1 and TRBJ2-5; 7 positions match TRBD1. Trimming removed 0 bases from V and 5 bases from J; junction bases left unmatched: 6. The CDR3 totals 14 residues. CDR1 is SQVTM, CDR2 ANQGSEA, per germline. CDR3 protein: CSVEDGLQGETQYF. The CDR3 bases are TGCAGCGTTGAAGATGGTTTACAGGGGGAGACCCAGTACTTC.

The chain carries TRBV20-1 and TRBJ2-1; D is undetermined. Trimming stripped 5 bases from V and 3 bases from J, with 17 bases between. The length of the CDR3 is 15 residues. Germline loops: CDR1 DFQATT, CDR2 SNEGSKA (reference sequence). CDR3 in DNA: TGCAGTGCTGAGCAACATCGGGTGGGCTACAATGAGCAGTTCTTC. Its translation: CSAEQHRVGYNEQFF.

V is TRBV20-1 and J is TRBJ2-3; 7 nucleotides line up with TRBD2. V gave up 6 bases and J gave up 6 bases; unmatched junction bases: 12. The CDR3 spans 14 residues. CDR1 is DFQATT and CDR2 is SNEGSKA in the germline V gene (reference sequence). For the CDR3, the DNA is TGCAGTGCCCACCTAGGGCGGGGGTCTGATACGCAGTATTTT. Its protein product is CSAHLGRGSDTQYF.

This clonotype was detected only once. The chain recombines TRBV2 with TRBJ2-7; D perhaps matches TRBD2 (5 bases). The CDR3 runs 15 residues. Trimming pared 6 bases from V and 3 bases from J, leaving 18 bases between. Germline V gives CDR1 SNHLY, CDR2 FYNNEI. The CDR3 spells CASSPGQEGIYEQYF. For the CDR3, the DNA is TGTGCCAGCAGCCCCGGGCAAGAGGGCATCTACGAGCAGTACTTC.

The chain employs TRBV6-2 or TRBV6-3 and TRBJ2-6; maybe TRBD2 (7 bases). The V end lost 6 bases, the J end lost 2 bases, and 14 bases lay between the germline ends. The CDR3 is 16 amino acids. The germline V gene encodes CDR1 MNHEY and CDR2 SVGEGT. In DNA form, the CDR3 reads TGTGCCAGCAGCTTAGGCGGGGGCCCTGGGGCCAACGTCCTGACTTTC. Protein sequence: CASSLGGGPGANVLTF.

The chain has TRBV15 and TRBJ2-7; 9 nucleotides match TRBD1. The J call is uncertain, as TRBJ2-5 better fits the DNA end. Germline CDR1 is LNHNV and CDR2 is YYDKDF (reference sequence). The CDR3 covers 15 residues. The CDR3 DNA reads as TGTGCCACCAGCAGAGATCCGGGACAGGGAGAGACCCAGTACTTC. This gives the protein CATSRDPGQGETQYF.

The rearrangement links TRBV24-1 to TRBJ2-3; 7 bases match TRBD1. The V segment lost 5 bases and the J segment 6 bases; nucleotides outside the gene matches: 4. CDR3 length: 13 amino acids. Germline CDR1 and CDR2: KGHDR and SFDVKD. Here the CDR3 DNA reads TGTGCCACCAGTGGCCCGACAGGGGATACGCAGTATTTT. Translating it yields CATSGPTGDTQYF.

This clonotype was counted between two and nine times. This chain uses TRBV3-1 with TRBJ2-7; a possible D gene is TRBD1 (5 bases). Germline V gene lookup returns CDR1 LGHDT and CDR2 YNNKEL (reference sequence). The germline V and J ends were trimmed by 0 bases and 0 bases, with 6 bases remaining between them. This CDR3 contains 14 residues. The CDR3: CASSQDRVSYEQYF. DNA for the CDR3: TGTGCCAGCAGCCAAGACAGGGTCTCCTACGAGCAGTACTTC.

The V call is TRBV15, the J call TRBJ2-7; D is uncertain. CDR1 and CDR2 (germline): LNHNV, YYDKDF (reference sequence). The CDR3 contains 14 residues. V shed 0 bases and J shed 1 base, with 7 bases lying between them. The DNA for the CDR3 is TGTGCCACCAGCAGAGACCCAAAGTCCTACGAGCAGTACTTC. This gives the protein CATSRDPKSYEQYF.

The table lists this clonotype with a few counts. The chain is built from TRBV4-1 and TRBJ1-1, with D uncertain. The V end was cut by 1 base, the J end by 1 base, with 7 bases between. This CDR3 has 14 residues. Looked up from germline, CDR1 is MGHRA and CDR2 is YSYEKL. CDR3 sequence reads: CASSQVSPNTEAFF. The CDR3 coding sequence is TGCGCCAGCAGCCAAGTTTCTCCGAACACTGAAGCTTTCTTT.

The chain carries TRBV5-1 and TRBJ2-1, with D maybe TRBD1 (6 bases). Germline lookup yields CDR1 SGHRS and CDR2 YFSETQ. V was shortened by 4 bases and J by 3 bases, with 11 bases between the two germline ends. The CDR3 has 14 residues. CDR3 sequence: CASSDPDSYNEQFF. The DNA of the CDR3 is TGCGCCAGCAGCGACCCGGACAGCTACAATGAGCAGTTCTTC.